The T cell receptor beta chain described here comes from a study of T-cell reconstitution after alpha-beta-depleted transplantation in children. Preparation of the TCRbeta library involved a method that used unique molecular identifiers. TCRdb reprocessed the PCR reads with MiXCR, giving one entry per CDR3 protein. The table records approximately 50,000 distinct CDR3 sequences, over 4.5% of them present only once. CDR1 and CDR2 from the germline V gene are GTSNPN and SVGIG (reference sequence). The V end lost 1 base, the J end lost 11 bases, and 15 bases lay between the germline ends. This CDR3 contains 12 residues.

The sequence was collected from a female patient aged 2-15 years who had a stem cell transplant for aplastic anemia, so the T cells may come from the graft donor. Sequenced here: PBMCs, mostly from graft donor cells, sampled 60 days after TCRalphabeta/CD19-depleted stem cell transplant. V and J are TRBV30 and TRBJ2-7; maybe TRBD2 (6 bases). CDR3 nucleotide sequence: TGTGCCTGGAGTGGCGTGAGGGAGCGGGAGTACTTC. Its translation is CAWSGVREREYF. Supplemented by reference TRBV30 and TRBJ2-7, the full variable domain reads SQTIHQWPATLVQPVGSPLSLECTVEGTSNPNLYWYRQAAGRGLQLLFYSVGIGQISSEVPQNLSASRPQDRQFILSSKKLLLSDSGFYLCAWSGVREREYFGPGTRLTVT.